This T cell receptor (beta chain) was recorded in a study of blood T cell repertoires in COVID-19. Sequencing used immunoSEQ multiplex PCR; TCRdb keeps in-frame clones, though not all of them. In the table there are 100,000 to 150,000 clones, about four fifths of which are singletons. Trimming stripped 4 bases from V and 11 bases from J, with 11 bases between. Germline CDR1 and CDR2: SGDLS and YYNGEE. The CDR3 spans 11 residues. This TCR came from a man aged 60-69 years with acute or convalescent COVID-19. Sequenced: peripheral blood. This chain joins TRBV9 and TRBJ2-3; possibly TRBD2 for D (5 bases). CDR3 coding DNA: TGTGCCAGCAGCTACGACGGGGTGCAGTATTTT. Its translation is CASSYDGVQYF.